The rows below give T cell receptor beta chains drawn from one sample of a study of regulatory T cells in long-lasting Graves disease. One entry per CDR3 protein results from TCRdb running MiXCR on the multiplex PCR reads. This table holds around 450,000 distinct CDR3 sequences, about a sixth found once. A further study also used this sample, focusing on T cells in Graves' hyperthyroidism and ophthalmopathy.

This specimen was peripheral blood mononuclear cells (PBMCs), taken at new diagnosis, from a patient treated with antithyroid drugs. The receptors originated from a middle-aged man with Graves disease. Each CDR3 is given with its conserved first and last residue. Fields, in order: V gene, J gene, D gene, clone size, CDR3 DNA, CDR3 protein. A D gene is named only where the DNA matches it firmly. A row's size may be missing; if present it is once, few, many or a size class.

TRBV5-1	TRBJ2-2	TRBD2	many	TGCGCCAGCAGCTTGTTGCTAGCGGGTGACACCGGGGAGCTGTTTTTT	CASSLLLAGDTGELFF
TRBV2	TRBJ2-5	-	-	TGTGCCAGCAGTGGTCAAGGGACCCAGTACTTC	CASSGQGTQYF
TRBV6-1	TRBJ1-4	TRBD1	-	TGTGCCAGCAGTGAAACTGCGGGGGACAGTGGGGAAAAACTGTTTTTT	CASSETAGDSGEKLFF
TRBV6-5	TRBJ2-7	TRBD2	-	TGTGCCAGCAGTTACGGGGCTAGCGGGAGTCCCTACGAGCAGTACTTC	CASSYGASGSPYEQYF
TRBV5-1	TRBJ2-7	-	many	TGCGCCAGCAGCTTGAACTCAGCCTACTACGAGCAGTACTTC	CASSLNSAYYEQYF
TRBV20-1	TRBJ2-6	TRBD1	few	TGCAGTGCTAGAGTGCGGGACAGGGGAGCAGGTCTCTCTGGGGCCAACGTCCTGACTTTC	CSARVRDRGAGLSGANVLTF
TRBV12-3/TRBV12-4	TRBJ1-1	-	few	TGTGCCAGCAGTTTTTTTGGAACTGGAGCTTTCTTT	CASSFFGTGAFF
TRBV29-1	TRBJ1-1	-	few	TGCAGCCTGGGATTGGCGACGAACACTGAAGCTTTCTTT	CSLGLATNTEAFF
TRBV7-6	TRBJ2-3	-	-	TGTGCCAGCAGCTTGAGCCTGACTGCAAACACAGATACGCAGTATTTT	CASSLSLTANTDTQYF
TRBV20-1	TRBJ2-6	-	many	TGCAGTGCCACAAGCTCTGGGGCCAACGTCCTGACTTTC	CSATSSGANVLTF
TRBV27	TRBJ2-3	TRBD2	many	TGTGCCAGCAGCAAGACTAGCGGGAGGGCAGATACGCAGTATTTT	CASSKTSGRADTQYF
TRBV24-1	TRBJ2-3	-	many	TGTGCCACCAGTGACCGAAGGGAGTCGATAACAGATACGCAGTATTTT	CATSDRRESITDTQYF
TRBV4-1	TRBJ1-2	TRBD1	many	TGCGCCAGCAGCAAACCGGGACAGAGCAATGGCTACACCTTC	CASSKPGQSNGYTF
TRBV15	TRBJ2-7	-	few	TGTGCCACCAGCAGGGAAGACAGTGTCCACGAGCAGTACTTC	CATSREDSVHEQYF
TRBV28	TRBJ2-4	TRBD1	many	TGTGCCAGCAGTTTAGATGGACAGGGACTGGACATTCAGTACTTC	CASSLDGQGLDIQYF
TRBV18	TRBJ2-7	-	-	TGTGCCAGCTCACCAATGCAGACTCCCTACGAGCAGTACTTC	CASSPMQTPYEQYF
TRBV6-9	TRBJ2-1	-	many	TGTGCCAGCAGTTACCCCCCGATGGAGTTCTTATACAATGAGCAGTTCTTC	CASSYPPMEFLYNEQFF
TRBV7-9	TRBJ2-1	-	-	TGTGCCAGCAGCTTAAAACTAAACAATGAGCAGTTCTTC	CASSLKLNNEQFF
TRBV5-6	TRBJ2-7	TRBD1	medium-sized	TGTGCCAGCAGCCCGACAGGGAGTAGCTACGAGCAGTACTTC	CASSPTGSSYEQYF
TRBV20-1	TRBJ2-7	-	many	TGCAGTGCTAGGTGGGCGGAGACCTCCTACGAGCAGTACTTC	CSARWAETSYEQYF
TRBV28	TRBJ1-5	-	many	TGTGCCAGCAGTTTATGGGAGGGACGCGGGGGCGATCAGCCCCAGCATTTT	CASSLWEGRGGDQPQHF
TRBV28	TRBJ2-6	-	many	TGTGCCAGCAGTCGACATGACTCTGGGGCCAACGTCCTGACTTTC	CASSRHDSGANVLTF
TRBV25-1	TRBJ2-7	-	-	TGTGCCAGCAGTGAACAGGGACCGATCTACGGCTACGAGCAGTACTTC	CASSEQGPIYGYEQYF
TRBV28	TRBJ1-5	TRBD1	many	TGTGCCAGCAGTATAGGACAGGGGGCAAAACAGCCCCAGCATTTT	CASSIGQGAKQPQHF
TRBV20-1	TRBJ1-6	-	-	TGCAGTGCTAAGGTGGGGGGGAGCTCCTATAATTCACCCCTCCACTTT	CSAKVGGSSYNSPLHF
TRBV12-3/TRBV12-4	TRBJ2-1	-	many	TGTGCCAGCAGTGGCGAAGGCTCCAGCTCCTACAATGAGCAGTTCTTC	CASSGEGSSSYNEQFF
TRBV5-1	TRBJ1-3	-	-	TGCGCCAGCAGCCCTACACTCTCTGGAAACACCATATATTTT	CASSPTLSGNTIYF
TRBV7-8	TRBJ2-7	TRBD1	many	TGTGCCAGCAGCGAGGTCAGGGGGCAAAGCGAGCAGTACTTC	CASSEVRGQSEQYF
TRBV6-1	TRBJ2-7	-	many	TGTGCCAGCAGAATCCAGACAGATCGTTACGAGCAGTACTTC	CASRIQTDRYEQYF
TRBV28	TRBJ2-7	-	many	TGTGCCAGCGGGGTGTCCTACGAGCAGTACTTC	CASGVSYEQYF
TRBV5-5	TRBJ2-1	-	many	TGTGCCAGCAGCTTGGACGCCGCCCTGAAGCAGTTCTTC	CASSLDAALKQFF
TRBV10-3	TRBJ2-5	TRBD2	-	TGTGCCATCAGTGAGTCGGGCGGGAGTAAGACCCAGCACTTC	CAISESGGSKTQHF
TRBV11-2	TRBJ2-2	-	-	TGTGCCAGCAGCCCTGATCCGACCGGGGAGCTGTTTTTT	CASSPDPTGELFF
TRBV19	TRBJ1-1	-	many	TGTGCCAGTAGTTTCGGGGCGGCCTTGAACACTGAAGCTTTCTTT	CASSFGAALNTEAFF
TRBV6-1	TRBJ2-1	-	many	TGTGCCAGCAGTGAAGCGGTTCGCCTCAATGAGCAGTTCTTC	CASSEAVRLNEQFF
TRBV25-1	TRBJ2-2	-	-	TGTGCCAGCAGTACCACCGGGGCCAGCGGGGAGCTGTTTTTT	CASSTTGASGELFF
TRBV5-1	TRBJ2-3	TRBD2	few	TGCGCCAGCAGCAGTGGACTAGCGGTCCCGGGAGGGGATACGCAGTATTTT	CASSSGLAVPGGDTQYF
TRBV28	TRBJ2-1	TRBD2	many	TGTGCCAGCACCGTGGGAGGGCCGGGAGAGCAGTTCTTC	CASTVGGPGEQFF
TRBV28	TRBJ2-2	-	many	TGTGCCAGCCTTTCAGAGAACACCGGGGAGCTGTTTTTT	CASLSENTGELFF
TRBV12-3/TRBV12-4	TRBJ2-7	TRBD2	many	TGTGCCAGCAGTTGGACTAGCGGTCACGAGCAGTACTTC	CASSWTSGHEQYF
TRBV5-1	TRBJ2-2	TRBD2	-	TGCGCCAGCAGCTTGACGGCTAGCGGGAGTTTAGGGGAGCTGTTTTTT	CASSLTASGSLGELFF
TRBV29-1	TRBJ2-3	-	few	TGCAGCGTTGAAGAAAGGCAGCTACTCAGCACAGATACGCAGTATTTT	CSVEERQLLSTDTQYF